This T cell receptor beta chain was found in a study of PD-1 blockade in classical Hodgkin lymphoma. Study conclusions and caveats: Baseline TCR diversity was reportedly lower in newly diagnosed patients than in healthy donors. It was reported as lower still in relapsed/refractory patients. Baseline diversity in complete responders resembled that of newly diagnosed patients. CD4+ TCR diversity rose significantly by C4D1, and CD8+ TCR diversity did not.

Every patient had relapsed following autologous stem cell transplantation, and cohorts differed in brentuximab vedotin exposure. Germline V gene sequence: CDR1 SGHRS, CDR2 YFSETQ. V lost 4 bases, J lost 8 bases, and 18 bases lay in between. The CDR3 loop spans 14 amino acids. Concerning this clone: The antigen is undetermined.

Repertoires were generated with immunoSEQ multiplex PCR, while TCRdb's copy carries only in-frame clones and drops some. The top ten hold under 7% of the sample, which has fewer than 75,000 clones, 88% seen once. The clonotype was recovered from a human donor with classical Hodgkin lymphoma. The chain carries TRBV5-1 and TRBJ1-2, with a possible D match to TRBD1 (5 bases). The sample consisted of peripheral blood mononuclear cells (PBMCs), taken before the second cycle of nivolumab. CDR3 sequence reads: CASSPGTLGRGYTF. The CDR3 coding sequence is TGCGCCAGCAGCCCTGGGACCCTCGGAAGAGGCTACACCTTC.